This entry describes one T cell receptor beta chain. Its specific antigen is unknown. The input lacks base qualities; no much larger clone sits a single base away. Inclusive of the bounding cysteine and phenylalanine, the CDR3 is 13 residues long. Only the CDR3 DNA stays, 39 bases, in frame from base 1. The junction shows trimming of 0 bases on V and 13 bases on J, plus 16 bases between the germline ends. CDR1 and CDR2 (LNHNV, YYDKDF) derive from the germline V gene (reference sequence). The data derive from a study of blood T cell repertoires in COVID-19 (dated by TCRdb to 2020 to 2021). The study in broad terms: Collaborator samples came from the United States, Italy and Spain and covered acute and convalescent phases of COVID-19. The prospective study material was composed of cDNA or gDNA derived from T cells, B-cell-depleted T cells, or PBMCs. Subjects who had been exposed to COVID-19, were actively infected with it, or had recovered from it provided the deeply sampled blood TCRbeta repertoires that made up the dataset. A freely available public database, intended as a resource for researchers studying the immune response to SARS-CoV-2, is where the repertoires were released. The samples were drawn from two sources: the first 160 participants of the ongoing ImmuneRACE study, and 950 to 1,500 subjects contributed by 6 global collaborators. Nearly every sample came with metadata listing a de-identified subject ID, COVID-19 status, age in years and sex. Where available, HLA class I and class II types were obtained from metadata supplied by the sample provider rather than from assay-based typing.

Overall study outcomes, separate from this receptor: The quantity of clinical and demographic metadata differed by source and by participant and was supplied without curation.

The collaborating institutions used their own protocols to collect whole blood in K2EDTA tubes. For TCRbeta analysis, collaborators shipped samples in one of three forms: frozen whole blood, isolated PBMCs, or DNA extracted from either of those sample types. The immunoSEQ Assay, a bias-controlled multiplex PCR, was used to amplify TCRbeta CDR3 regions from genomic DNA. As for the authors' bioinformatics: The number of nucleated cells in each sample was estimated by amplification of reference gene primers within the assay. Sequence reads were collapsed and filtered to measure the absolute abundance of every unique TCRbeta CDR3 rearrangement. Productive Simpson clonality was computed per sample as the square root of Simpson's diversity index over productive rearrangements. Held by TCRdb, this immuneACCESS table contains in-frame sequences only and omits some clones. Under half of the omission traces to an unresolved V gene where checked; the cause of the rest is unknown. V and J calls and clone size come straight from that table; D and trimming were deduced from the DNA. Across this sample there are some 250,000 clones, with over 75% seen only once. The ten biggest clones cover approximately 0.8% of the sample.

The chain uses TRBV15 and TRBJ2-7, with TRBD1 tentatively as D gene (5 bases match). The clonotype was recovered from a woman aged 25 to 39 with acute or convalescent COVID-19. The sequenced material came from peripheral blood. The CDR3 here reads CATSRDRRRQGYF. The DNA sequence is given as TGTGCCACCAGCAGAGATAGGAGAAGGCAGGGCTACTTC.